The rows below give T cell receptor beta chains drawn from one sample of a study. TCRdb re-called the multiplex PCR reads through MiXCR, storing one row per CDR3 protein. The table lists roughly 2,100 distinct CDR3 sequences, less than 20% of them singletons. The sample was Tregs sorted from blood. The receptors originated from a female donor with breast cancer. Each CDR3 is given with its conserved first and last residue. D genes are given only for firm matches. Clone sizes are given selectively: once, few, many, or a class where the clone is expanded.

V gene	J gene	D gene	clone size	CDR3 DNA	CDR3 protein
TRBV12-3/TRBV12-4	TRBJ1-2	-	few	TGTGCCAGCAGTCCGAATCACCCACTTGGTGGCTACACCTTC	CASSPNHPLGGYTF
TRBV12-3/TRBV12-4	TRBJ1-2	-	medium-sized	TGTGCCAGCAGAGGACACAACCCCGGCTACACCTTC	CASRGHNPGYTF
TRBV12-3/TRBV12-4	TRBJ1-2	TRBD1	medium-sized	TGTGCCAGCAGTTCAAGCCGGGACAGCACCGATGGCTACACCTTC	CASSSSRDSTDGYTF
TRBV12-3/TRBV12-4	TRBJ1-2	-	-	TGTGCCAGCACCTCAGGGAGCTCTAACTATGGCTACACCTTC	CASTSGSSNYGYTF
TRBV12-3/TRBV12-4	TRBJ1-2	-	-	TGTGCCAGCAGTTCAACGGCCGCAGGGCTTGGGTATGGCCACACCTTC	CASSSTAAGLGYGHTF
TRBV12-3/TRBV12-4	TRBJ1-2	-	medium-sized	TGTGCCAGCAGTTTATTCAGGGGAGGCTATGGCTACACCTTC	CASSLFRGGYGYTF
TRBV12-3/TRBV12-4	TRBJ1-2	-	medium-sized	TGTGCCAGCAGCCTGGACAACTATGGCTACACCTTC	CASSLDNYGYTF
TRBV12-3/TRBV12-4	TRBJ1-2	-	medium-sized	TGTGCCAGCAGTTTAGGGACTCCTAGCGGCTACACCTTC	CASSLGTPSGYTF
TRBV12-3/TRBV12-4	TRBJ1-2	-	medium-sized	TGTGCCAGCAGTCCATCGGGACACTTAAACTATGGCTACACCTTC	CASSPSGHLNYGYTF
TRBV12-3/TRBV12-4	TRBJ1-2	-	medium-sized	TGTGCCAGCAGTTTAGCGCTAATAGGGTTGGGGCCTAACTATGGCTACACCTTC	CASSLALIGLGPNYGYTF
TRBV12-3/TRBV12-4	TRBJ1-2	-	medium-sized	TGTGCCAGCAGTTTTGCCCGAGGGGACGGCTACACCTTC	CASSFARGDGYTF
TRBV12-3/TRBV12-4	TRBJ1-2	-	medium-sized	TGTGCCAGCAGTTTGACAAACGGGTACTATGGCTACACCTTC	CASSLTNGYYGYTF
TRBV12-3/TRBV12-4	TRBJ1-2	-	medium-sized	TGTGCCAGCAGAATGGACAGCTACTATGGCTACACCTTC	CASRMDSYYGYTF
TRBV12-3/TRBV12-4	TRBJ1-2	-	medium-sized	TGTGCCAGCAGCCCAGGTTTCTATGGCTACACCTTC	CASSPGFYGYTF
TRBV12-3/TRBV12-4	TRBJ1-2	-	medium-sized	TGTGCCAGCAGGGATGGCCGTGGCTACACCTTC	CASRDGRGYTF
TRBV12-3/TRBV12-4	TRBJ1-2	TRBD1	large	TGTGCCAGCAGTTCCTCACAGGGGCGTCGTGGCTACACCTTC	CASSSSQGRRGYTF
TRBV12-3/TRBV12-4	TRBJ1-2	TRBD1	medium-sized	TGTGCCAGCAGTTCGACAGGGAACTATGGCTACACCTTC	CASSSTGNYGYTF
TRBV12-3/TRBV12-4	TRBJ1-2	-	-	TGTGCCGGCAAGAGGCTTGATGGAGTTAACTATGGCTACACCTTC	CAGKRLDGVNYGYTF
TRBV12-3/TRBV12-4	TRBJ1-2	-	medium-sized	TGTGCCAGCAGTTTGGGCAGGGGTAATGGCTACACCTTC	CASSLGRGNGYTF
TRBV12-3/TRBV12-4	TRBJ1-2	-	large	TGTGCCAGCAGTCGAAGGACACATGGCTACACCTTC	CASSRRTHGYTF
TRBV12-3/TRBV12-4	TRBJ1-2	-	medium-sized	TGTGCCAGCAGTCCGGCAGTCTCATATGGCTACACCTTC	CASSPAVSYGYTF
TRBV12-3/TRBV12-4	TRBJ1-2	-	medium-sized	TGTGCCAGCAGTCAAGGACTAATTAATGGCTACACCTTC	CASSQGLINGYTF
TRBV12-3/TRBV12-4	TRBJ1-2	-	large	TGTGCCAGCATTTCGACAGGAAACTATGGCTACACCTTC	CASISTGNYGYTF
TRBV12-3/TRBV12-4	TRBJ1-2	-	medium-sized	TGTGCCAGCAGCAGGGACTGGTACTATGGCTACACCTTC	CASSRDWYYGYTF
TRBV12-3/TRBV12-4	TRBJ1-2	-	medium-sized	TGTGCCAGCAGTTATACCCCAGAAAAGGGTCAGGACACCTTC	CASSYTPEKGQDTF
TRBV12-3/TRBV12-4	TRBJ1-2	-	-	TGTGCCAGCAGCAAGAAAGTGCTGCAAGCCTATGGCTACACCTTC	CASSKKVLQAYGYTF
TRBV12-3/TRBV12-4	TRBJ1-2	-	medium-sized	TGTGCCAGCAGTTTGAGGGCTCAGGGACACCTATTAAACTATGGCTACACCTTC	CASSLRAQGHLLNYGYTF
TRBV12-3/TRBV12-4	TRBJ1-2	-	many	TGTGCCAGCAGTTTATGGAGGGGAGTGGATGGCTACACCTTC	CASSLWRGVDGYTF
TRBV12-3/TRBV12-4	TRBJ1-2	TRBD1	medium-sized	TGTGCCAGCAGCCTCGGGACAGGCTATGGCTACACCTTC	CASSLGTGYGYTF
TRBV12-3/TRBV12-4	TRBJ1-2	TRBD1	medium-sized	TGTGCCAGCAGCCCTCTACAGGGGACCTATGGCTACACCTTC	CASSPLQGTYGYTF
TRBV12-3/TRBV12-4	TRBJ1-2	-	medium-sized	TGTGCCAGCAAGGACAGAGTCGAGTTGAGGGATGGCTACACCTTC	CASKDRVELRDGYTF
TRBV12-3/TRBV12-4	TRBJ1-2	-	-	TGTGCCAGCAGTCCTGGAGCTGCTTATGGCTACACCTTC	CASSPGAAYGYTF
TRBV12-3/TRBV12-4	TRBJ1-2	-	-	TGTGCCAGCGGTTTATCGGATCCCTATGGCTACACCTTC	CASGLSDPYGYTF
TRBV12-3/TRBV12-4	TRBJ1-2	-	medium-sized	TGTGCCAGCAGCTTCGGCGTTTATGGCTACACCTTC	CASSFGVYGYTF
TRBV12-3/TRBV12-4	TRBJ1-2	-	medium-sized	TGTGCCAGCAGGAGGGACGGTACAAGCTATGGCTACACCTTC	CASRRDGTSYGYTF
TRBV12-3/TRBV12-4	TRBJ1-2	-	many	TGTGCCAGCAGTTACGAAACGAGGGTTGACCATGGCTACACCTTC	CASSYETRVDHGYTF
TRBV12-5	TRBJ1-2	TRBD1	medium-sized	TGTGCTAGTGGTTTGGACAGGGGAGTCTATGGCTACACCTTC	CASGLDRGVYGYTF
TRBV12-3/TRBV12-4	TRBJ1-2	-	medium-sized	TGTGCCAGCAGTGCGCACGAAAGGGACGGCTACACCTTC	CASSAHERDGYTF
TRBV12-3/TRBV12-4	TRBJ1-2	TRBD1	medium-sized	TGTGCCAGCACCCCGACCGGCGACAGGGTTCGGGGCTACACCTTC	CASTPTGDRVRGYTF
TRBV12-3/TRBV12-4	TRBJ1-2	-	few	TGTGCCAGCAGCCCGGACATAAAACTATGCTACGCCTTC	CASSPDIKLCYAF
TRBV12-3/TRBV12-4	TRBJ1-2	-	few	TGTGCCAGCAGTTTGTACAGGGACTATGGCTACACCTTC	CASSLYRDYGYTF
TRBV12-3/TRBV12-4	TRBJ1-2	-	medium-sized	TGTGCCAGCAGTTTTCAGGGGATGAACACCTTC	CASSFQGMNTF
TRBV12-3/TRBV12-4	TRBJ1-2	-	medium-sized	TGTGCCAGCACCTTAGGGGCGGCGAACTATGGCTACACCTTC	CASTLGAANYGYTF
TRBV12-3/TRBV12-4	TRBJ1-2	-	medium-sized	TGTGCCAGCAGTCTCACCGGGACTCCTTATGGCTACACCTTC	CASSLTGTPYGYTF
TRBV12-3/TRBV12-4	TRBJ1-2	TRBD1	-	TGTGCCAGCAATCCGGGACAGGGCTTTGGTTACACCTTC	CASNPGQGFGYTF
TRBV12-3/TRBV12-4	TRBJ1-2	-	medium-sized	TGTGCCAGCAGCCGAGGGGACACAGATGGCTACACCTTC	CASSRGDTDGYTF
TRBV12-3/TRBV12-4	TRBJ1-2	-	medium-sized	TGTGCCAGCAGTTTGACCCAATACGGCGTGAGCGGAGACGGCTACACCTTC	CASSLTQYGVSGDGYTF
TRBV12-3/TRBV12-4	TRBJ1-2	-	large	TGTGCCAGCAGTTTAGCGCAAGGGGACTTAGGTGGCTACACCTTC	CASSLAQGDLGGYTF
TRBV12-3/TRBV12-4	TRBJ1-2	-	medium-sized	TGTGCCAGCACCGATACTGGGAGCTACACCTTC	CASTDTGSYTF
TRBV12-3/TRBV12-4	TRBJ1-2	-	-	TGTGTCGGCAGCGACCGGGCCGAGGGCTACACCTTC	CVGSDRAEGYTF
TRBV12-3/TRBV12-4	TRBJ1-2	-	medium-sized	TGTGCCAGCAGTTCGACTTTCAAGGCCAGCGGCTACACCTTC	CASSSTFKASGYTF
TRBV12-3/TRBV12-4	TRBJ1-2	-	-	TGTGCCAGCAGTTTACGGGACCCAGGATCTGGCTACACCTTC	CASSLRDPGSGYTF
TRBV12-3/TRBV12-4	TRBJ1-2	-	medium-sized	TGTGCCAGCAGCCAGACAGCCAACTATGGCTACACCTTC	CASSQTANYGYTF
TRBV12-3/TRBV12-4	TRBJ1-2	-	-	TGTGCCAGCAGTTTTGGACGGGGAAGTGCCTATGACTACACCTTC	CASSFGRGSAYDYTF